This passage covers 16 T cell receptor beta chains from one sample sequenced in a study of spatial heterogeneity in lung cancer. Time point in this sample: sample taken at primary tumor resection. Study results and caveats: Tumoral mutation counts were tracked by counts of expanded intratumoral alpha and beta TCRs.

One entry per CDR3 protein results from TCRdb running MiXCR on the 5' RACE reads. The repertoire holds 25,000 to 30,000 distinct CDR3 sequences, with more than 5.5% as singletons. Their specific antigens are unknown. The material was lung tumor tissue, obtained at surgery. Receptor source: a male donor with early-stage non-small cell lung cancer.

This clonotype was recorded a few times. The chain uses TRBV20-1 and TRBJ2-2; D is tentatively TRBD1 or TRBD2 (5 bases each). CDR1 and CDR2 from the germline V gene are DFQATT and SNEGSKA (reference sequence). V lost 4 bases and J lost 4, with 13 bases in between. The CDR3 is 14 amino acids. The CDR3 nucleotides read TGCAGTGCTATTTTCGGGACCTCCACCGGGGAGCTGTTTTTT. Residues: CSAIFGTSTGELFF.

At least ten counts were recorded for this clonotype. In DNA form, the CDR3 reads TGTGCCAGCAGCTTGGGAGGGCGAAATCAGCCCCAGCATTTT. This gives the protein CASSLGGRNQPQHF. The rearrangement uses TRBV5-6 and TRBJ1-5; D ambiguous. V gave up 0 bases and J gave up 4 bases, with 8 bases separating them. CDR1 SGHDT and CDR2 YYEEEE come from the germline V gene. The CDR3 loop spans 14 amino acids. Complete variable domain (other parts from reference TRBV5-6 and TRBJ1-5): DAGVTQSPTHLIKTRGQQVTLRCSPKSGHDTVSWYQQALGQGPQFIFQYYEEEERQRGNFPDRFSGHQFPNYSSELNVNALLLGDSALYLCASSLGGRNQPQHFGDGTRLSIL.

This clonotype was seen a few times. The chain is built from TRBV28 and TRBJ1-4; D is unclear. CDR1 is MDHEN and CDR2 is SYDVKM in the germline V gene. This CDR3 has 13 amino acids. V was shortened by 6 bases and J by 0 bases, with 5 bases between the two germline ends. The CDR3 protein is CASSPSTNEKLFF. CDR3 nucleotide sequence: TGTGCCAGCAGCCCCTCAACTAATGAAAAACTGTTTTTT.

This clonotype was seen repeatedly, ten times or more. The V and J genes are TRBV6-2 or TRBV6-3 and TRBJ2-2; D remains unclear. CDR3 length: 15 amino acids. V shed 5 bases and J shed 1 base, with 11 bases lying between them. Germline-derived CDR1 and CDR2 are MNHEY and SVGEGT. CDR3 protein: CASSRLAGNTGELFF. CDR3 nucleotide sequence: TGTGCCAGCAGTCGTCTCGCTGGGAACACCGGGGAGCTGTTTTTT.

This clonotype was recorded a few times. CDR3 in amino acids: CASSPPAGGEQFF. The CDR3, as DNA: TGTGCCAGCTCACCACCAGCGGGGGGTGAGCAGTTCTTC. The chain uses TRBV18 and TRBJ2-1, with 9 bases matching TRBD2. The length of the CDR3 is 13 residues. Per the germline V gene, CDR1 is KGHSH and CDR2 is LQKENI. V shed 0 bases, J shed 9 bases, and the junction held 0 bases outside the gene matches. Full variable domain (outside the CDR3, taken from reference TRBV18 and TRBJ2-1): NAGVMQNPRHLVRRRGQEARLRCSPMKGHSHVYWYRQLPEEGLKFMVYLQKENIIDESGMPKERFSAEFPKEGPSILRIQQVVRGDSAAYFCASSPPAGGEQFFGPGTRLTVL.

In this sample, this clonotype turned up many times. This chain connects TRBV5-5 to TRBJ2-3; 8 positions match TRBD1. Germline CDR1 is SGHKS and CDR2 is YYEKEE (reference sequence). The CDR3 runs to 14 residues. With V trimmed by 7 bases and J by 3 bases, 7 bases remained unmatched. The DNA for the CDR3 is TGTGCCAGCCTGCCCGGACAGGGAACAGATACGCAGTATTTT. Amino acids: CASLPGQGTDTQYF.

Only a few counts were recorded for this clonotype. The rearrangement uses TRBV4-2 and TRBJ2-7; a possible D gene is TRBD1 (6 bases). Trimming left V 3 bases short and J 6 bases short, with 12 bases between. From germline, CDR1 is LGHNA and CDR2 YNFKEQ. This CDR3 region has 13 residues. CDR3 nucleotides: TGTGCCAGCAGCCAGAACAGGGTCGGCGAGCAGTACTTC. This gives the protein CASSQNRVGEQYF.

V usage is TRBV20-1 and J usage is TRBJ2-1; 10 nucleotides line up with TRBD2. The CDR3 is made up of 14 amino acids. Germline-derived CDR1 and CDR2 are DFQATT and SNEGSKA (reference sequence). The ends lost 0 bases at V and 9 bases at J; junction bases unmatched: 5. CDR3 loop: CSARELAGRSEQFF. For the CDR3, the DNA is TGCAGTGCTAGAGAACTAGCGGGGAGGAGTGAGCAGTTCTTC.

By share, this clonotype counts as medium-sized (0.01 to 0.1%). This chain joins TRBV7-2 and TRBJ2-7; 7 bases are a match to TRBD2. V shed 0 bases, J shed 7 bases, and the junction held 3 bases outside the gene matches. Germline V lookup: CDR1 SGHTA, CDR2 FQGNSA. This CDR3 spans 13 amino acids. The CDR3 region is CASSLAGGREQYF. CDR3 bases: TGTGCCAGCAGCTTAGCCGGGGGGAGGGAGCAGTACTTC.

This clonotype was counted ten times or more. J is TRBJ2-3 and V is TRBV5-1; 7 bases line up with TRBD2. CDR1 is SGHRS, CDR2 YFSETQ, per germline. The V gene end was trimmed by 2 bases and the J gene end by 5 bases; junction bases not matched to a gene: 2. The CDR3 is 13 residues long. The DNA for the CDR3 is TGCGCCAGCAGCTTAGCGGGGATAGATACGCAGTATTTT. It is translated as CASSLAGIDTQYF. Drawing the rest from reference TRBV5-1 and TRBJ2-3, the complete variable domain is KAGVTQTPRYLIKTRGQQVTLSCSPISGHRSVSWYQQTPGQGLQFLFEYFSETQRNKGNFPGRFSGRQFSNSRSEMNVSTLELGDSALYLCASSLAGIDTQYFGPGTRLTVL.

The genes are TRBV4-3 and TRBJ2-6; 10 bases align to TRBD2. Trimming cost V 3 bases and J 1 base; bases outside gene matches: 9. The CDR3 runs 19 residues. CDR1 LGHNA and CDR2 YSLEER come from the germline V gene. Here the CDR3 reads CASSHGSGGATSGANVLTF. CDR3 DNA: TGCGCCAGCAGCCACGGGAGCGGGGGGGCCACATCTGGGGCCAACGTCCTGACTTTC.

This clonotype has at least ten counts. The CDR3 here is CASSLRTGVKGANVLTF. The CDR3 region has the DNA TGTGCCAGCAGTCTCCGGACAGGGGTGAAAGGGGCCAACGTCCTGACTTTC. The chain couples TRBV28 to TRBJ2-6; TRBD1 agrees at 9 bases. Unmatched junction bases numbered 9, after V lost 5 bases and J lost 4 bases. This CDR3 has 17 residues. CDR1 MDHEN and CDR2 SYDVKM come from the germline V gene.

Ten or more counts support this clonotype. This rearrangement joins TRBV20-1 to TRBJ2-1, with 8 bases fitting TRBD2. This CDR3 spans 15 amino acids. CDR1 and CDR2 from the germline V gene are DFQATT and SNEGSKA (reference sequence). J was trimmed by 7 bases and V by 6 bases; bases with no gene match: 14. CDR3 sequence reads: CSARKEYSGDNEQFF. In nucleotides, the CDR3 is TGCAGTGCCCGGAAGGAGTATAGCGGGGATAATGAGCAGTTCTTC.

This clonotype occurred many times. The chain carries TRBV4-1 and TRBJ1-2; D gene unclear. CDR3 length: 15 residues. Looked up from germline, CDR1 is MGHRA and CDR2 is YSYEKL. Trimming shortened V by 4 bases and J by 3 bases, and 15 bases separated the two germline ends. The CDR3 loop reads CASSPYQVGDYGYTF. CDR3 nucleotides: TGCGCCAGCAGCCCTTACCAAGTAGGAGACTATGGCTACACCTTC.

In its sample, this clonotype was seen many times. The V and J genes are TRBV10-1 and TRBJ2-7; D ambiguous. CDR3 length equals 11 residues. Germline lookup yields CDR1 WNHNN and CDR2 SYGVQD (reference sequence). Trimming removed 8 bases from V and 3 bases from J, with 8 bases in between. The CDR3 loop is CASGNSYEQYF. The CDR3 bases are TGCGCCAGCGGGAACAGCTACGAGCAGTACTTC.

At least ten counts were recorded for this clonotype. The chain joins TRBV6-6 to TRBJ1-5, with a weak D call TRBD1 (5 bases). The CDR3 is made up of 18 amino acids. The V gene lost 2 bases and the J gene lost 0 bases, with 17 bases spanning the gap. Germline values: CDR1 MNHNY, CDR2 SVGAGI (reference sequence). CDR3 in amino acids: CASSYPRQGGYSNQPQHF. CDR3 nucleotides: TGTGCCAGCAGTTACCCCAGGCAGGGAGGATATAGCAATCAGCCCCAGCATTTT.